The sequence of this T cell receptor (beta chain) was determined in a study of OX40 agonist ivuxolimab in advanced cancers. Overall study context: Partial responses were seen in three patients, one with hepatocellular carcinoma and two with cutaneous melanoma. Findings and caveats of the study: Relative to CD4+, CD8+ T cells held more expanded clones on average.

Remarks on this clone: Its antigen remains unidentified.

This CDR3 has 16 amino acids. Germline-derived CDR1 and CDR2 are SSHAT and FNYEAQ (reference sequence). Germline trimming cut 5 bases from V and 6 bases from J; bases unmatched to any gene: 13. Clones were read by immunoSEQ multiplex PCR, and TCRdb kept only the in-frame ones, dropping some. The sample lists roughly 46,000 clones; around 89% were seen once. The receptor's source is an adult with an advanced solid tumor such as melanoma, head and neck, liver or kidney cancer. Sequences were derived from CD4+ or CD8+ T cells sorted from blood, sampled in a trial of the OX40 agonist ivuxolimab. The chain couples TRBV7-7 to TRBJ2-3; 8 bases align to TRBD1. The CDR3 spells CASSPRDRPSKDTQYF. The CDR3 nucleotides are TGTGCCAGCAGCCCCAGGGACAGGCCCAGTAAGGATACGCAGTATTTT.